This T cell receptor beta chain was sequenced for a study of shared clonotypes between healthy human individuals. Broader study findings: Naive CD4 clonotype sharing across a few donors was about 5%. Among the subsets, naive ones generally showed larger estimated richness than memory ones.

Turning to this clone: Antigen unknown.

Sequenced by immunoSEQ multiplex PCR; TCRdb stores in-frame clones only, minus some. This sample carries over a million clones, roughly 95% of them seen once, and the ten largest clones take more than 0.9%. The CDR3 consists of 14 residues. The trim removed 3 bases at V and 4 bases at J, leaving 2 bases unmatched. Germline CDR1 KGHSH, CDR2 LQKENI. Donors had no recently reported acute infections or vaccinations and were HIV-negative. Source material: naive CD4+ T cells sorted from blood. The subset was: CD45RA+ positively selected. The receptor comes from a man under 40 in good health. The V gene is TRBV18, the J gene TRBJ2-2; TRBD1 matches at 7 bases. The CDR3 DNA reads as TGTGCCAGCTCACCCGACAGGGCCACCGGGGAGCTGTTTTTT. Translated, it gives CASSPDRATGELFF. The full variable domain, its missing parts supplied by reference TRBV18 and TRBJ2-2, is NAGVMQNPRHLVRRRGQEARLRCSPMKGHSHVYWYRQLPEEGLKFMVYLQKENIIDESGMPKERFSAEFPKEGPSILRIQQVVRGDSAAYFCASSPDRATGELFFGEGSRLTVL.